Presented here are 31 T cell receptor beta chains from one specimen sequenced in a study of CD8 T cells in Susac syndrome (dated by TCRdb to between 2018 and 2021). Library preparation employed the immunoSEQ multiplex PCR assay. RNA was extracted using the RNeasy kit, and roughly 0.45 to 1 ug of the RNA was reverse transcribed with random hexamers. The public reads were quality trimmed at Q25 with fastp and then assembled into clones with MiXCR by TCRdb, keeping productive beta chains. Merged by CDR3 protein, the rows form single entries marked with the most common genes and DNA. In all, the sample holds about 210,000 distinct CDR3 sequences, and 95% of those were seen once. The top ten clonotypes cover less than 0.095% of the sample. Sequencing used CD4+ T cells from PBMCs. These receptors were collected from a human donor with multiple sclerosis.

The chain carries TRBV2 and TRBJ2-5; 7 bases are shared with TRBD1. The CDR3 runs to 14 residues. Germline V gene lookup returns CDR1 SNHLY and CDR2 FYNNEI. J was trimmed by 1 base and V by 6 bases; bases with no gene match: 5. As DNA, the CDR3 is TGTGCCAGCAGCCCCCACAGGGGCCAAGAGACCCAGTACTTC. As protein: CASSPHRGQETQYF.

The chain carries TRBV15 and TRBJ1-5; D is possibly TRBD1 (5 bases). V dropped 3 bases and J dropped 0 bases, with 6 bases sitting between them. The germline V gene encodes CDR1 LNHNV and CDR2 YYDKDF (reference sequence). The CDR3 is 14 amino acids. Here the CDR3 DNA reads TGTGCCACCAGCAGGGGACTTAGCAATCAGCCCCAGCATTTT. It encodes CATSRGLSNQPQHF.

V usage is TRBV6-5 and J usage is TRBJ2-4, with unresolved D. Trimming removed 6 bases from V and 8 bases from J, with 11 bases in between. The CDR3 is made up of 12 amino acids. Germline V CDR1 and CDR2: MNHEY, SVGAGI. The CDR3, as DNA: TGTGCCAGCAGCAAAGGGTGGGACATTCAGTACTTC. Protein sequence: CASSKGWDIQYF.

CDR3 coding DNA: TGTGCCAGCAGGCCCTACCGCTACAATGAGCAGTTCTTC. Protein: CASRPYRYNEQFF. The chain carries TRBV2 and TRBJ2-1; D not certain. The germline gives CDR1 SNHLY, CDR2 FYNNEI. This CDR3 spans 13 amino acids. The ends were cut back, 6 bases at V and 3 bases at J, with 9 bases in the middle.

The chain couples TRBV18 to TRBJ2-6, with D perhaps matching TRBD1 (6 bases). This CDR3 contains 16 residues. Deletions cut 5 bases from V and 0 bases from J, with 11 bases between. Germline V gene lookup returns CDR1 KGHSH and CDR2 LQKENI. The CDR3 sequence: CASSRTADSGANVLTF. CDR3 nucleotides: TGTGCCAGCTCAAGGACAGCAGACTCTGGGGCCAACGTCCTGACTTTC. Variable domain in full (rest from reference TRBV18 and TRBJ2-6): NAGVMQNPRHLVRRRGQEARLRCSPMKGHSHVYWYRQLPEEGLKFMVYLQKENIIDESGMPKERFSAEFPKEGPSILRIQQVVRGDSAAYFCASSRTADSGANVLTFGAGSRLTVL.

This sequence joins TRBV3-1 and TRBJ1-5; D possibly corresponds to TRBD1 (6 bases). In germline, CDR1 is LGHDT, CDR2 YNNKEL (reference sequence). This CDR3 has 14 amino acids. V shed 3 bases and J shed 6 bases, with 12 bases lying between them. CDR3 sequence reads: CASSHGRGSQPQHF. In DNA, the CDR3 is TGTGCCAGCAGCCATGGAAGGGGGAGTCAGCCCCAGCATTTT. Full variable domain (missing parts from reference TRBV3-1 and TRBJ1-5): DTAVSQTPKYLVTQMGNDKSIKCEQNLGHDTMYWYKQDSKKFLKIMFSYNNKELIINETVPNRFSPKSPDKAHLNLHINSLELGDSAVYFCASSHGRGSQPQHFGDGTRLSIL.

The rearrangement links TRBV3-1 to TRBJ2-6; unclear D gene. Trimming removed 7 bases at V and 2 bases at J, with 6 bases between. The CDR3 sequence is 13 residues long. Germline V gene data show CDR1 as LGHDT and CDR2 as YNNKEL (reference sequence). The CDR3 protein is CASTRTGANVLTF. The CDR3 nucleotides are TGTGCCAGCACAAGAACTGGGGCCAACGTCCTGACTTTC.

The CDR3 loop is CASSFTGTEAFF. CDR3 DNA sequence: TGCGCCAGCAGCTTTACAGGGACTGAAGCTTTCTTT. The chain couples TRBV5-1 to TRBJ1-1; weak D call: TRBD1 (6 bases). V was clipped by 2 bases and J by 5 bases, with 7 bases between them. Germline loops: CDR1 SGHRS, CDR2 YFSETQ. The CDR3 contains 12 residues.

The CDR3 DNA follows: TGCAGTGCTAGAGTTTTGCGGGAGGGTACCTACGAGCAGTACTTC. Its translation is CSARVLREGTYEQYF. The chain carries TRBV20-1 and TRBJ2-7, with TRBD2 matching 9 bases. Trimming at V came to 1 base and at J to 2 bases, leaving 6 bases not matched to a gene. CDR1 and CDR2 from the germline V gene are DFQATT and SNEGSKA (reference sequence). The CDR3 loop spans 15 amino acids.

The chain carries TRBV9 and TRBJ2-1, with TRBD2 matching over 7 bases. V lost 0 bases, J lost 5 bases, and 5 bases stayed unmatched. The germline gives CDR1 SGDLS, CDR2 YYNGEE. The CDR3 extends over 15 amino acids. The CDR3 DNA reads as TGTGCCAGCAGCGTAGGCGGGAGCGGGAACAATGAGCAGTTCTTC. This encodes CASSVGGSGNNEQFF.

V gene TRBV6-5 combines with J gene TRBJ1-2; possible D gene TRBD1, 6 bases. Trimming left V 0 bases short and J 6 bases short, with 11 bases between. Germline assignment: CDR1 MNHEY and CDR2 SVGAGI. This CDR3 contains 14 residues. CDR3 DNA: TGTGCCAGCAGTTACTCAACAGGGCCCAATGGCTACACCTTC. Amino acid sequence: CASSYSTGPNGYTF.

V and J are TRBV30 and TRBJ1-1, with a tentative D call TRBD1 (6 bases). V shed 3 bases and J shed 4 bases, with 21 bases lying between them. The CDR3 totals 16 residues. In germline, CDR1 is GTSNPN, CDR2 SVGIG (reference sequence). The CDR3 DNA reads TGTGCCTGGAGGAAGAACAACAGGGTTAGGATCACTGAAGCTTTCTTT. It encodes CAWRKNNRVRITEAFF. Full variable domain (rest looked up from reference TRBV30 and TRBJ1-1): SQTIHQWPATLVQPVGSPLSLECTVEGTSNPNLYWYRQAAGRGLQLLFYSVGIGQISSEVPQNLSASRPQDRQFILSSKKLLLSDSGFYLCAWRKNNRVRITEAFFGQGTRLTVV.

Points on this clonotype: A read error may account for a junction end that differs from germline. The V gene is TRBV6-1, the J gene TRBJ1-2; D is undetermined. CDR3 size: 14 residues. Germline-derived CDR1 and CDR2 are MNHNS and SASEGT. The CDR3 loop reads CASSEAGPTYGYTF. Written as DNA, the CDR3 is TGTGCCAGCAGCGAAGCCGGGCCGACCTATGGCTACACCTTC.

The CDR3 DNA reads TGTGCCAGCAGCCCAGCGATGATGTGGGGGGGACCCGAGCAGTACTTC. Encoded protein: CASSPAMMWGGPEQYF. This sequence joins TRBV11-2 and TRBJ2-7; TRBD2 aligns across 7 bases. The trim removed 5 bases at V and 6 bases at J, leaving 16 bases unmatched. Germline lookup yields CDR1 SGHAT and CDR2 FQNNGV. The CDR3 runs to 16 residues.

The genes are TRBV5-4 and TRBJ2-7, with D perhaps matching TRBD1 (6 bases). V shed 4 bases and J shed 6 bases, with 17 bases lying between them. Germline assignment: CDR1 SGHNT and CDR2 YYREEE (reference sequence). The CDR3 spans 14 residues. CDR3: CASSVTGSRVEQYF. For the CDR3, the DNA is TGTGCCAGCAGCGTGACAGGCTCCAGGGTCGAGCAGTACTTC.

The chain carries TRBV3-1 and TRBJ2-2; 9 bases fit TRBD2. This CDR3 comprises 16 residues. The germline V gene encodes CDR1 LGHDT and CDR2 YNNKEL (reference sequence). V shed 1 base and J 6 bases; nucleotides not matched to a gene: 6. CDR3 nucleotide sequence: TGTGCCAGCAGCCAAGTTAGCGGGAGTGGGTCCGGGGAGCTGTTTTTT. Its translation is CASSQVSGSGSGELFF.

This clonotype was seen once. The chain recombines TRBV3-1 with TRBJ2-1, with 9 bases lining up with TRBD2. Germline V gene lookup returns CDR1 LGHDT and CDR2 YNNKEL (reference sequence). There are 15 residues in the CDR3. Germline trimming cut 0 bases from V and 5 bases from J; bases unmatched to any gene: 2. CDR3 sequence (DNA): TGTGCCAGCAGCCAAGACCTAGCGGGAAACAATGAGCAGTTCTTC. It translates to CASSQDLAGNNEQFF.

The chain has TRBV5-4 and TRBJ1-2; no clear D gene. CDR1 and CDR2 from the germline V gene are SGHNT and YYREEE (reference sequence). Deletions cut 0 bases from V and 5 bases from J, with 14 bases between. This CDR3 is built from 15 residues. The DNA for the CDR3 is TGTGCCAGCAGCTTGGCCGGACGCTCGGGGTATGGCTACACCTTC. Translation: CASSLAGRSGYGYTF. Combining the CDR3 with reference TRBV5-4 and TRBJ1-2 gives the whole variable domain ETGVTQSPTHLIKTRGQQVTLRCSSQSGHNTVSWYQQALGQGPQFIFQYYREEENGRGNFPPRFSGLQFPNYSSELNVNALELDDSALYLCASSLAGRSGYGYTFGSGTRLTVV.

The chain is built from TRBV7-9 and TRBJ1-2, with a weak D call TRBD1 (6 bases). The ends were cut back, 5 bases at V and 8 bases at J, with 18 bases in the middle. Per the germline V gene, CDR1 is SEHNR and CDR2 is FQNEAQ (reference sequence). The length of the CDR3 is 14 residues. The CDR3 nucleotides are TGTGCCAGCAGCCACGGACAGCCTCCTCGCGGCTACACCTTC. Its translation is CASSHGQPPRGYTF.

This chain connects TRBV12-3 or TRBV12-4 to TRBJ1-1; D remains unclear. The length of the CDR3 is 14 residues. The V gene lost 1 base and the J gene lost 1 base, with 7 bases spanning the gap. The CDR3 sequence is CASSLGHSNTEAFF. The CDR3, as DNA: TGTGCCAGCAGTTTAGGACACTCGAACACTGAAGCTTTCTTT.

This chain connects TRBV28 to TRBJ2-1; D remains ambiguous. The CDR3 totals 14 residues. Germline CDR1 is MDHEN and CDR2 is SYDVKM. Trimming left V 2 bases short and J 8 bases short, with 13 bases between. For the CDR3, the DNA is TGTGCCAGCAGTTTAGCCCCACTGTCCGATGAGCAGTTCTTC. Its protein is CASSLAPLSDEQFF. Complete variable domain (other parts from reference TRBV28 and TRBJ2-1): DVKVTQSSRYLVKRTGEKVFLECVQDMDHENMFWYRQDPGLGLRLIYFSYDVKMKEKGDIPEGYSVSREKKERFSLILESASTNQTSMYLCASSLAPLSDEQFFGPGTRLTVL.

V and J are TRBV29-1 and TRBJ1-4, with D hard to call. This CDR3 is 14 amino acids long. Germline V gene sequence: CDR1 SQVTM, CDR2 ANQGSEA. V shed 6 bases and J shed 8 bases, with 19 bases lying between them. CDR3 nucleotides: TGCAGCGTAGCCCTGGTGAGGTCTGGCGAAAAACTGTTTTTT. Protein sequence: CSVALVRSGEKLFF.

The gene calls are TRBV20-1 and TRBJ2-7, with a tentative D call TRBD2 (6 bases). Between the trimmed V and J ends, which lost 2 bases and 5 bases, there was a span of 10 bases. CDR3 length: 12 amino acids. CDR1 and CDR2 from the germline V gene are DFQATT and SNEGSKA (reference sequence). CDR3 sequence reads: CSARREDNEQYF. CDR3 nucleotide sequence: TGCAGTGCTAGAAGGGAGGACAACGAGCAGTACTTC.

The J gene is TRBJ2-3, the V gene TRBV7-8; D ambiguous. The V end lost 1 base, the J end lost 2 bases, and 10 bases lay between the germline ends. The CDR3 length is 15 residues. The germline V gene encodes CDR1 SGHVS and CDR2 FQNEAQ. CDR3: CASSLVDLSTDTQYF. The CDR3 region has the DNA TGTGCCAGCAGCTTAGTTGATCTTTCCACAGATACGCAGTATTTT. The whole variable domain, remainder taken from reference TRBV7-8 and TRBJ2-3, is GAGVSQSPRYKVAKRGQDVALRCDPISGHVSLFWYQQALGQGPEFLTYFQNEAQLDKSGLPSDRFFAERPEGSVSTLKIQRTQQEDSAVYLCASSLVDLSTDTQYFGPGTRLTVL.

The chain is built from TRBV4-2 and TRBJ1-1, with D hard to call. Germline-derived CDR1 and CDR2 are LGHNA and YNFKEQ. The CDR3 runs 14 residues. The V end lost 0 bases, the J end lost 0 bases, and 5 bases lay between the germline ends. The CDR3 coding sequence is TGTGCCAGCAGCCAAGATTACGTGAACACTGAAGCTTTCTTT. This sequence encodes CASSQDYVNTEAFF.

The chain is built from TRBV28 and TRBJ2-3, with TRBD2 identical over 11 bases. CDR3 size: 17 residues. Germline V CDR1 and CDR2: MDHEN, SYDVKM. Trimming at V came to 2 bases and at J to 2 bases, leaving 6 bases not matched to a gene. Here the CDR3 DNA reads TGTGCCAGCAGTTTAGTGGGACTAGCGGCCGACACAGATACGCAGTATTTT. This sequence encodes CASSLVGLAADTDTQYF. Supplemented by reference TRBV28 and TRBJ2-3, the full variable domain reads DVKVTQSSRYLVKRTGEKVFLECVQDMDHENMFWYRQDPGLGLRLIYFSYDVKMKEKGDIPEGYSVSREKKERFSLILESASTNQTSMYLCASSLVGLAADTDTQYFGPGTRLTVL.

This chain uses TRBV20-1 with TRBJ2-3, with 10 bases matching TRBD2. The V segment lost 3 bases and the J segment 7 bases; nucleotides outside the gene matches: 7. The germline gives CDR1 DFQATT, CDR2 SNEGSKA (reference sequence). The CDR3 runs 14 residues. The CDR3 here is CSARGSGGPNTQYF. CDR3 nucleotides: TGCAGTGCTAGGGGTAGCGGGGGGCCTAATACGCAGTATTTT.

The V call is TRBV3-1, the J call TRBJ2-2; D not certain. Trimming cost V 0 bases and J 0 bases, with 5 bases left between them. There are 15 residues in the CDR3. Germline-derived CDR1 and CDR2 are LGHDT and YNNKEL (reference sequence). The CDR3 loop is CASSQDPANTGELFF. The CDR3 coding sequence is TGTGCCAGCAGCCAAGACCCAGCGAACACCGGGGAGCTGTTTTTT.

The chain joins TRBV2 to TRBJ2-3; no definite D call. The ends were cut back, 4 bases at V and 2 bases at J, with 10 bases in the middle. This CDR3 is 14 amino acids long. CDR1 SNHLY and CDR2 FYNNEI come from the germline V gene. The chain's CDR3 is CASSVGSFTDTQYF. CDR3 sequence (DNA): TGTGCCAGCAGTGTTGGTAGTTTCACAGATACGCAGTATTTT.

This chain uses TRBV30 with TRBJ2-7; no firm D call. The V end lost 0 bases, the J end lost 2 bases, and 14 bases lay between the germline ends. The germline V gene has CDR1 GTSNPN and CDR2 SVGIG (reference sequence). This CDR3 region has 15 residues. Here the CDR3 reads CAWSVDVSYTYEQYF. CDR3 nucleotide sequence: TGTGCCTGGAGTGTAGACGTCAGCTATACCTACGAGCAGTACTTC.

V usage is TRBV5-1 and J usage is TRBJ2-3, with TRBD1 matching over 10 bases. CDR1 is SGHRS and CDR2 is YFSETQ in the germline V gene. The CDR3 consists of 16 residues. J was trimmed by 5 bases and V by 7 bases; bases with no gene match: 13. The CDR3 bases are TGCGCCAGCGTCCCCCGGCCCAGGGACAGGGGAGATACGCAGTATTTT. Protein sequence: CASVPRPRDRGDTQYF.